Following are 12 T cell receptor beta chains from one sample sequenced in a study of vaccination and CD4 T cells after COVID-19. The Oncomine TCR Beta short-read assay sequenced DNA from cultured CD4+ T cells. TCRdb reprocessed the PCR reads via MiXCR and lists one record per CDR3 protein. The table lists about 16,000 distinct CDR3 sequences, approximately 56% of them singletons. As to time point: late sampling 161 to 241 days after vaccination in three convalescent patients. As for treatment: roughly nine-day PBMC culture with coronavirus spike peptide pools or control peptides (ViraFEST assay). No antigens are known for them. The material was CD4+ T cells from blood, cultured in vitro, obtained about 7 months after SARS-CoV-2 vaccination. Source of these receptors: a human donor who had recovered from COVID-19.

This clonotype has just a few counts. The chain links TRBV27 to TRBJ2-1; 10 positions agree with TRBD2. Germline V CDR1 and CDR2: MNHEY, SMNVEV (reference sequence). The CDR3 spans 14 residues. V lost 2 bases to trimming and J lost 7 bases; unmatched junction nucleotides: 2. The CDR3 region is CASSLASGGNEQFF. The CDR3 DNA follows: TGTGCCAGCAGTTTAGCTAGCGGGGGTAATGAGCAGTTCTTC.

This clonotype was counted between two and nine times. The chain employs TRBV7-6 and TRBJ2-7; 11 nucleotides agree with TRBD1. The V gene's germline CDR1 is SGHVS and CDR2 FNYEAQ. CDR3 length equals 14 residues. Unmatched junction bases numbered 2, after V lost 3 bases and J lost 4 bases. DNA of the CDR3: TGTGCCAGCAGCTTGGACAGGGGGCTGTACGAGCAGTACTTC. Translated, it gives CASSLDRGLYEQYF.

This chain joins TRBV7-3 and TRBJ2-2, with D tentatively TRBD2 (6 bases). V lost 0 bases to trimming and J lost 8 bases, with 10 bases between them. CDR3 size: 14 residues. CDR1 and CDR2 (germline): SGHTA, FQGTGA. CDR3 in DNA: TGTGCCAGCAGCTTAACGTTTGCGGGAGGGGAGCTGTTTTTT. This encodes CASSLTFAGGELFF.

The V gene is TRBV2, the J gene TRBJ1-1; no clear D. V was clipped by 10 bases and J by 3 bases, with 12 bases between them. In germline, CDR1 is SNHLY, CDR2 FYNNEI. The CDR3 is 12 amino acids. The CDR3, as DNA: TGTGCCACCACATACGTGGACACTGAAGCTTTCTTT. Amino acids: CATTYVDTEAFF.

The V and J genes are TRBV20-1 and TRBJ1-1; no reliable D call. Trimming removed 2 bases at V and 1 base at J, with 5 bases between. CDR3 size: 12 residues. Per the germline V gene, CDR1 is DFQATT and CDR2 is SNEGSKA (reference sequence). The CDR3: CSARRENTEAFF. The CDR3, as DNA: TGCAGTGCTAGACGGGAGAACACTGAAGCTTTCTTT.

This clonotype occurred a few times. This chain connects TRBV5-5 to TRBJ2-1; 11 nucleotides agree with TRBD2. V lost 2 bases to trimming and J lost 0 bases; unmatched junction nucleotides: 7. Germline V gene lookup returns CDR1 SGHKS and CDR2 YYEKEE (reference sequence). The CDR3 extends over 18 amino acids. Written as DNA, the CDR3 is TGTGCCAGCAGCTTACTAGGGACTAGCGGTACCTCCTACAATGAGCAGTTCTTC. Its protein is CASSLLGTSGTSYNEQFF.

The chain is built from TRBV20-1 and TRBJ1-6, with TRBD1 as a possible D gene (5 bases). CDR3 length: 15 residues. Trimming took off 6 bases at V and 7 bases at J, with 19 bases between the two ends. The germline gives CDR1 DFQATT, CDR2 SNEGSKA (reference sequence). CDR3 sequence reads: CSAEDYRIPNSPLHF. The CDR3 nucleotides are TGCAGTGCGGAGGACTACAGGATTCCGAATTCACCCCTCCACTTT.

The chain employs TRBV2 and TRBJ1-5; no clear D gene. V was trimmed by 0 bases and J by 9 bases, leaving 12 bases between them. Germline CDR1 reads SNHLY; CDR2 reads FYNNEI. CDR3 length equals 14 residues. The DNA for the CDR3 is TGTGCCAGCAGTGAAGCGCCGTCCCCTTTGCCCCAGCATTTT. Translated: CASSEAPSPLPQHF.

The genes are TRBV5-1 and TRBJ1-2, with a tentative D call TRBD1 (6 bases). The V gene lost 4 bases and the J gene lost 2 bases, with 15 bases spanning the gap. Germline values: CDR1 SGHRS, CDR2 YFSETQ. The length of the CDR3 is 15 residues. CDR3 nucleotide sequence: TGCGCCAGCAGCCTGGCGGCAGGGGCGAACTATGGCTACACCTTC. Protein: CASSLAAGANYGYTF.

The DNA for the CDR3 is TGTGCCAGCAGCCAGCCCGGGACTAGCGCATCCTACGAGCAGTACTTC. It specifies CASSQPGTSASYEQYF. This chain links TRBV4-2 with TRBJ2-7; TRBD2 matches 10 bases. The CDR3 sequence is 16 residues long. Germline assignment: CDR1 LGHNA and CDR2 YNFKEQ. Unmatched junction bases numbered 6, after V lost 3 bases and J lost 1 base.

This chain connects TRBV2 to TRBJ1-5; a possible D gene is TRBD1 (5 bases). CDR3 size: 15 residues. Per the germline V gene, CDR1 is SNHLY and CDR2 is FYNNEI. The V and J ends lost 6 bases and 6 bases respectively, with 18 bases between them. CDR3 loop: CASSLTRGGSQPQHF. DNA of the CDR3: TGTGCCAGCAGCCTCACCCGGGGGGGTAGTCAGCCCCAGCATTTT.

The sample holds one count of this clonotype. The genes are TRBV6-1 and TRBJ2-1; D tentatively fits TRBD1 or TRBD2 (5 bases each). Per the germline V gene, CDR1 is MNHNS and CDR2 is SASEGT. The CDR3 consists of 14 residues. Trimming left V 7 bases short and J 4 bases short, with 14 bases between. This chain's CDR3 is CASTAGTAYNEQFF. The CDR3 nucleotides read TGTGCCAGCACTGCCGGGACGGCTTACAATGAGCAGTTCTTC.